The clone carrying this TCR beta chain was recorded at least ten times. Its antigen is still unknown. The CDR3 has 15 residues. CDR1 and CDR2 (germline): SGHRS, YFSETQ. J gave up 0 bases and V 5 bases, and 3 bases lay outside the gene matches. The source of the sample is a study of human T cells and chemical hapten exposure. About the study: It was small differences in pooled library volume that mainly caused per-sample TCR yields to vary. Study-level results: The number of TCRs above 1 in 1000 frequency did not change after DPC sensitization.

Indicated time point: healthy volunteer bleed at 6 weeks. Someone pulled total RNA out of unfractionated whole blood. Unique molecular identifiers were affixed to discrete cDNA molecules within the library. Authors' methods: Individual samples carried between about 23,224 and 750,000 TCRs, with 85,000 to 100,000 as the median. TCRdb re-called the RACE reads with MiXCR, one entry per CDR3 protein. Here the V and J calls rest on TCRdb's processing, not on the authors' analysis. The profile shows some 65,000 distinct CDR3 sequences, about 5.7% of them singletons. This receptor was taken from a female donor in good health. Some clones in this sample may be carry-over from other donors' samples. V and J are TRBV5-1 and TRBJ2-3, with 10 bases identical to TRBD1. The sequenced sample was whole blood. For the CDR3, the DNA is TGCGCCAGCAGGGACAGGGGGACTAGCACAGATACGCAGTATTTT. Its protein is CASRDRGTSTDTQYF.